Given below is one TCR beta chain in context. This sample was taken from a study of blood T cell repertoires in COVID-19. Authors' data handling: For nucleated cells, counts were estimated from reference gene primer amplification. Generated by immunoSEQ multiplex PCR, the TCRdb table keeps only in-frame clones and is missing some. V and J calls and clone size are those listed in that table; D and trimming were worked out from the DNA. The sample has around 180,000 clones, approximately 88% seen once. V dropped 5 bases and J dropped 7 bases, with 12 bases sitting between them. The CDR3 sequence is 11 residues long. Germline V gives CDR1 DFQATT, CDR2 SNEGSKA (reference sequence).

Sequencing was carried out using peripheral blood. The source is a woman between 25 and 40 years old with acute or convalescent COVID-19. This chain links TRBV20-1 with TRBJ2-7; tentative D call: TRBD2 (5 bases). The CDR3 nucleotides are TGCAGTGCTGTACTCGAGCGGGAGCAGTACTTC. As protein: CSAVLEREQYF.